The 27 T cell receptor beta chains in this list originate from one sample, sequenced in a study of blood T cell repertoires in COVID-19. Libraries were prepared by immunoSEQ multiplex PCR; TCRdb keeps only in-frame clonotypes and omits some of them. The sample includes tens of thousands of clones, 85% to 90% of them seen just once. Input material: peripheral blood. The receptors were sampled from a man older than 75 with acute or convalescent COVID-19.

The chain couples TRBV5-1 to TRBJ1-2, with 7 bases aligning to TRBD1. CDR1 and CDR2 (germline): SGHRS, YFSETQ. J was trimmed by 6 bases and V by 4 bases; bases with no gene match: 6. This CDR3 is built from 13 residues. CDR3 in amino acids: CASSLEGADGYTF. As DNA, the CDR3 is TGCGCCAGCAGCCTGGAGGGGGCGGATGGCTACACCTTC.

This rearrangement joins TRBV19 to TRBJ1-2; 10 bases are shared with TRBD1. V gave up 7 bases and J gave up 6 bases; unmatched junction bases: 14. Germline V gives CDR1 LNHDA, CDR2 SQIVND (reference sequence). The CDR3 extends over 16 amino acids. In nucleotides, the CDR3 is TGTGCCAGTACCCCGAAAACGACGGGACAGGGGAATGGCTACACCTTC. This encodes CASTPKTTGQGNGYTF.

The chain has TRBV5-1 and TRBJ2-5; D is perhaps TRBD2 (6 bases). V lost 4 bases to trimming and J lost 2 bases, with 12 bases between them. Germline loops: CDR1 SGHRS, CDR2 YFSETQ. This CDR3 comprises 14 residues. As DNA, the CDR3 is TGCGCCAGCAGCCCAGGGACTCAGCAAGAGACCCAGTACTTC. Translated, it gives CASSPGTQQETQYF.

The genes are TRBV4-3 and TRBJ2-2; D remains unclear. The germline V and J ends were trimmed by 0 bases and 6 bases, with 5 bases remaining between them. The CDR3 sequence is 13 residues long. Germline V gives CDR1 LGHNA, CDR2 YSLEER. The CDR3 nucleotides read TGCGCCAGCAGCCAAGACCGGGCCGGGGAGCTGTTTTTT. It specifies CASSQDRAGELFF.

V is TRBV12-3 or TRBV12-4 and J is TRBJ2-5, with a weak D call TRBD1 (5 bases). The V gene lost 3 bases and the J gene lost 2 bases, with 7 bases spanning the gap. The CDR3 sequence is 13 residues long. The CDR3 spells CASSFRGQETQYF. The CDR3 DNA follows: TGTGCCAGCAGTTTTAGGGGACAAGAGACCCAGTACTTC.

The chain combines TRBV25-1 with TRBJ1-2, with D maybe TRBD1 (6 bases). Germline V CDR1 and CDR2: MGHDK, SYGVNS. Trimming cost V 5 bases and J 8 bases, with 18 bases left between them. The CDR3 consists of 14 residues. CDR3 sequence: CASSPQGQREGYTF. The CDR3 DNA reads TGTGCCAGCAGTCCTCAGGGGCAACGGGAAGGCTACACCTTC.

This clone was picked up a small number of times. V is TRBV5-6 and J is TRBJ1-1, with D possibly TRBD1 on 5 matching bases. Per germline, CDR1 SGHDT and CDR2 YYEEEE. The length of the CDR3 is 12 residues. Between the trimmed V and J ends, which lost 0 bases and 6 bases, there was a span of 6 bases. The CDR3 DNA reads TGTGCCAGCAGCTTGGCCAGGGCTGAAGCTTTCTTT. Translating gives CASSLARAEAFF.

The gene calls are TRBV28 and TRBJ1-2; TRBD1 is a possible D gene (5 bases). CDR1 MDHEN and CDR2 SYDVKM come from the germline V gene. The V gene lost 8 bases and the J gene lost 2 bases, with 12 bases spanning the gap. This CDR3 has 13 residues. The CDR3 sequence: CASGGLPNYGYTF. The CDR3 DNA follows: TGTGCCAGCGGGGGACTCCCAAACTATGGCTACACCTTC.

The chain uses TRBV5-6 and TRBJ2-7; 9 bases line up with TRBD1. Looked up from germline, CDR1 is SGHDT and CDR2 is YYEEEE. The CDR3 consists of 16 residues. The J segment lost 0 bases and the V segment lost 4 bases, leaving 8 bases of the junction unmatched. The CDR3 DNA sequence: TGTGCCAGCAGCCCATTAGGACAGGGGCGCTCCTACGAGCAGTACTTC. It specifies CASSPLGQGRSYEQYF. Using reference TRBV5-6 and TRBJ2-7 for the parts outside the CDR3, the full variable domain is DAGVTQSPTHLIKTRGQQVTLRCSPKSGHDTVSWYQQALGQGPQFIFQYYEEEERQRGNFPDRFSGHQFPNYSSELNVNALLLGDSALYLCASSPLGQGRSYEQYFGPGTRLTVT.

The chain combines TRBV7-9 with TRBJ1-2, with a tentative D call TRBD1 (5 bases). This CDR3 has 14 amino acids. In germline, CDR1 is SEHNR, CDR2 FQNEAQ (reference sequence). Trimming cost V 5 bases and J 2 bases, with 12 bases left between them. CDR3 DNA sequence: TGTGCCAGCAGCCAGGGCGGCGTAAACTATGGCTACACCTTC. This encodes CASSQGGVNYGYTF.

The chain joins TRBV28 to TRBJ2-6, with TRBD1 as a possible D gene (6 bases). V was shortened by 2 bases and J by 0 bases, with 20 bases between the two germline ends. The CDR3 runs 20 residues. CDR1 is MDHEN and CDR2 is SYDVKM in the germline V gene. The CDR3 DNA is TGTGCCAGCAGTTTAATCGGCTGGGGGCGCCCCGACTCTGGGGCCAACGTCCTGACTTTC. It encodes CASSLIGWGRPDSGANVLTF.

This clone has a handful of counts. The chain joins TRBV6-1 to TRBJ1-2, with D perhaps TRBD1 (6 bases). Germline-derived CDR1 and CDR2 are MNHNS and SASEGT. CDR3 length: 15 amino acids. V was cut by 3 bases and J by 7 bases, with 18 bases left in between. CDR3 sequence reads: CASSDTSRGAIGYTF. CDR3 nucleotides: TGTGCCAGCAGTGATACATCACGGGGGGCAATTGGCTACACCTTC.

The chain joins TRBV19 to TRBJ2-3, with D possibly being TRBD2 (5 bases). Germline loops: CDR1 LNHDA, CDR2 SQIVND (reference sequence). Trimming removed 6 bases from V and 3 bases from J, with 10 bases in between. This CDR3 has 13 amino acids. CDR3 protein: CASRRVATDTQYF. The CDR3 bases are TGTGCCAGTAGAAGGGTAGCGACAGATACGCAGTATTTT.

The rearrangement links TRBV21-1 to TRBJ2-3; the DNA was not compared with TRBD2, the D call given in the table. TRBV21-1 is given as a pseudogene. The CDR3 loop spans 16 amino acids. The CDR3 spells CASSKGERNFTDTQYF. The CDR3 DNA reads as TGTGCCAGCAGCAAAGGGGAGCGGAACTTCACAGATACGCAGTATTTT.

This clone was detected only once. CDR3 loop: CASSQEAVFAYEQYF. CDR3 bases: TGTGCCAGCAGCCAAGAGGCAGTTTTCGCCTACGAGCAGTACTTC. This chain uses TRBV14 with TRBJ2-7, with D uncertain. The CDR3 extends over 15 amino acids. Trimming cost V 0 bases and J 2 bases, with 11 bases left between them. Germline CDR1 and CDR2: SGHDN and FVKESK.

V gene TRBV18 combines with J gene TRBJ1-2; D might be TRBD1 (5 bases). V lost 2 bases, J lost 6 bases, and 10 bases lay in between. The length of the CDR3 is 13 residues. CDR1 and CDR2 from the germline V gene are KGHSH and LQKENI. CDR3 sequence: CASSPGREDGYTF. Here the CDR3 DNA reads TGTGCCAGCTCACCAGGCAGGGAGGATGGCTACACCTTC.

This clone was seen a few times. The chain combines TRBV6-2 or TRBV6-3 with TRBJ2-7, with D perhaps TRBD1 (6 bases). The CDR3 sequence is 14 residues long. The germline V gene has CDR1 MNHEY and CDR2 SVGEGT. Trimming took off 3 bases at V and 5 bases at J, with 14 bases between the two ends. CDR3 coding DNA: TGTGCCAGCAGTTATGACGGACAGATCAACGAGCAGTACTTC. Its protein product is CASSYDGQINEQYF.

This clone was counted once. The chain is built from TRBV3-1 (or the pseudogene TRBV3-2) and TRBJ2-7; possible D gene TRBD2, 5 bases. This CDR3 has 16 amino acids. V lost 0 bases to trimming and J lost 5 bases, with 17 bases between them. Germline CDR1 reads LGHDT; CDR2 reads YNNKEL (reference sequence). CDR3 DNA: TGTGCCAGCAGCCAAGACAAGGAAACGCGGCGGGACGAGCAGTACTTC. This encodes CASSQDKETRRDEQYF.

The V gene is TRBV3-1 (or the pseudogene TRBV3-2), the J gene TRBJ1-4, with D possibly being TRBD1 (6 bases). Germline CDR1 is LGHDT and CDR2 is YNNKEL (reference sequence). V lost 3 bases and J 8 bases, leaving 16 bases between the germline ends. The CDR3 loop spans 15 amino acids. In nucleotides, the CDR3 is TGTGCCAGCAGCCAGGGGGGGGGCCGGAGGGAAAAACTGTTTTTT. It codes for CASSQGGGRREKLFF.

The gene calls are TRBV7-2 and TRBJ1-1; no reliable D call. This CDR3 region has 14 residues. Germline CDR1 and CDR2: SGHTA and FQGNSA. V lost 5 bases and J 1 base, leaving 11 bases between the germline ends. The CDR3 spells CASSPSGANTEAFF. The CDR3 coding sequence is TGTGCCAGCAGCCCCTCGGGAGCGAACACTGAAGCTTTCTTT.

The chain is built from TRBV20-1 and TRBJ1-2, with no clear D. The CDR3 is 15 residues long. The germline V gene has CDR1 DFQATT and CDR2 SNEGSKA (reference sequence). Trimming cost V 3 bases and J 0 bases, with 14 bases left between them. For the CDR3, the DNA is TGCAGTGCTAGTCACCGGGTGGGTCCTAACTATGGCTACACCTTC. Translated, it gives CSASHRVGPNYGYTF.

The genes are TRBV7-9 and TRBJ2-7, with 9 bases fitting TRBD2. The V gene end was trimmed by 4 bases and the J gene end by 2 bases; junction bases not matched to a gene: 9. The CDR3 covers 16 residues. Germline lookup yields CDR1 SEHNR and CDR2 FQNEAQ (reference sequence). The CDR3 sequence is CASSSTFAGGAYEQYF. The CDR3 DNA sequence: TGTGCCAGCAGCTCCACCTTCGCGGGAGGGGCCTACGAGCAGTACTTC.

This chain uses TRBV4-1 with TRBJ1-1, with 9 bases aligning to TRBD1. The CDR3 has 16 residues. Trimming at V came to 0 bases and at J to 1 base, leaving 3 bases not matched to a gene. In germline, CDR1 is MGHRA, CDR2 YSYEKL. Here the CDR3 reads CASSQETGQGNTEAFF. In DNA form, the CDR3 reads TGCGCCAGCAGCCAAGAAACGGGACAGGGGAACACTGAAGCTTTCTTT.

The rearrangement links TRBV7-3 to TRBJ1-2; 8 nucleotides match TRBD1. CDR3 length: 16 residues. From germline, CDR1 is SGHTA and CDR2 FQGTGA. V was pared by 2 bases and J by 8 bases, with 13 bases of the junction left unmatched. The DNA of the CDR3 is TGTGCCAGCAGCTTAGCGGGGTCCCAGGGGGCGTTGGGCTACACCTTC. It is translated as CASSLAGSQGALGYTF.

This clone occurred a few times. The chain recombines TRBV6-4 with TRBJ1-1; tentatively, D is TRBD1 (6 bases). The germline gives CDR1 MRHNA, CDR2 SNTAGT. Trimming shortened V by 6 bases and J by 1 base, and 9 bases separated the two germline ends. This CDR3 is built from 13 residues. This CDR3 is CASSLTGNTEAFF. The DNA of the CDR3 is TGTGCCAGCAGCCTGACAGGGAACACTGAAGCTTTCTTT.

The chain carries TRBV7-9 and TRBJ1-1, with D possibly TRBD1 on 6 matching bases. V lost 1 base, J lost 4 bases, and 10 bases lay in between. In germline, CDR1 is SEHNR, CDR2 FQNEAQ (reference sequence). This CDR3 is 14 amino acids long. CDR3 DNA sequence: TGTGCCAGCAGCTTAGGGCAGGGGAGCACTGAAGCTTTCTTT. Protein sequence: CASSLGQGSTEAFF.

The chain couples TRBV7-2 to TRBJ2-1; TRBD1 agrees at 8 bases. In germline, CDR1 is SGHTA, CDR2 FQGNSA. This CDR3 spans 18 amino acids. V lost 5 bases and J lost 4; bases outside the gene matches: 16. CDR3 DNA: TGTGCCAGCAGCCAAAAAGGGGGTAGGACAGGGAGTTACAATGAGCAGTTCTTC. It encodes CASSQKGGRTGSYNEQFF.